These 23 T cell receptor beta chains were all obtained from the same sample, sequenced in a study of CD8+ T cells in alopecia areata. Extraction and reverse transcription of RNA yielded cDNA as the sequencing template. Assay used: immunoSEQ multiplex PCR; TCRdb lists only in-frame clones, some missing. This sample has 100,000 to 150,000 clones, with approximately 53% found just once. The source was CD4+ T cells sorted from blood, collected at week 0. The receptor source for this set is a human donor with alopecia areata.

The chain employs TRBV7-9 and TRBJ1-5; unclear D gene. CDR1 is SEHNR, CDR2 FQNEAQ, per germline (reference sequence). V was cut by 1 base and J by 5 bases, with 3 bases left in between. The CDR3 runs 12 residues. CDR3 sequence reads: CASSLGDQPQHF. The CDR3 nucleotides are TGTGCCAGCAGCTTAGGGGATCAGCCCCAGCATTTT. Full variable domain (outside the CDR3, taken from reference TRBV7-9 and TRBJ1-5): DTGVSQNPRHKITKRGQNVTFRCDPISEHNRLYWYRQTLGQGPEFLTYFQNEAQLEKSRLLSDRFSAERPKGSFSTLEIQRTEQGDSAMYLCASSLGDQPQHFGDGTRLSIL.

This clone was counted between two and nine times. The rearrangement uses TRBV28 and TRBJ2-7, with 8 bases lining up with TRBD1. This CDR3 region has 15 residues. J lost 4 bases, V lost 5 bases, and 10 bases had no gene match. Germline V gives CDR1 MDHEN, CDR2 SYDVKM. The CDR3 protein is CASSPGQEGRYEQYF. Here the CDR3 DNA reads TGTGCCAGCAGTCCGGGACAGGAGGGTCGATACGAGCAGTACTTC.

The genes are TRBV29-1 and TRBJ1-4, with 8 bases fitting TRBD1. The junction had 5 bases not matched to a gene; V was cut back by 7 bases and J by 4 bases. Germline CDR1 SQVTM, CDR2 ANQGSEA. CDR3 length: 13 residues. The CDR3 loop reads CSAGQGHNEKLFF. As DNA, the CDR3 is TGCAGCGCTGGACAGGGACATAATGAAAAACTGTTTTTT.

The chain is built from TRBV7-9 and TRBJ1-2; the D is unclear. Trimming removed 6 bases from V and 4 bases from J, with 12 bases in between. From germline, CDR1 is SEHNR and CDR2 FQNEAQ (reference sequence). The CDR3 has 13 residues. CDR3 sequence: CASSRTSGYGYTF. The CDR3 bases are TGTGCCAGCAGTCGAACTTCGGGCTATGGCTACACCTTC.

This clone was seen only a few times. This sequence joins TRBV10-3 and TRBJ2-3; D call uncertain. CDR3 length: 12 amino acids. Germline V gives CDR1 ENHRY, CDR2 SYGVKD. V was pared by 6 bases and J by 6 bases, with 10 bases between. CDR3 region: CAISGSRDTQYF. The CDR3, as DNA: TGTGCCATCAGCGGTAGCCGGGATACGCAGTATTTT.

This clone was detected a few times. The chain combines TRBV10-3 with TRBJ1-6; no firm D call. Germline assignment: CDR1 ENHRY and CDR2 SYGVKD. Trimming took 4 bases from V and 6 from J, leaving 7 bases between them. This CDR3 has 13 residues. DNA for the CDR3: TGTGCCATCAGTGGGACCAGTAATTCACCCCTCCACTTT. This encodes CAISGTSNSPLHF.

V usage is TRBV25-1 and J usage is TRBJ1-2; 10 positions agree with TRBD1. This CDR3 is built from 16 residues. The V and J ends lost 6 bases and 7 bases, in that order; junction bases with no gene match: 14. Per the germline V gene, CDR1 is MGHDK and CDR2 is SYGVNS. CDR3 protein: CASRPGQGFFSVGYTF. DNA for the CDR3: TGTGCCAGCAGACCGGGACAGGGGTTCTTTTCGGTTGGCTACACCTTC.

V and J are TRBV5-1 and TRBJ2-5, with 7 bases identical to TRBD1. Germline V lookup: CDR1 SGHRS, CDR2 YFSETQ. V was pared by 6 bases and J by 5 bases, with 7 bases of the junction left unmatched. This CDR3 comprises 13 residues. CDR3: CASTPQGTETQYF. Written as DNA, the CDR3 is TGCGCCAGCACGCCACAGGGGACGGAGACCCAGTACTTC.

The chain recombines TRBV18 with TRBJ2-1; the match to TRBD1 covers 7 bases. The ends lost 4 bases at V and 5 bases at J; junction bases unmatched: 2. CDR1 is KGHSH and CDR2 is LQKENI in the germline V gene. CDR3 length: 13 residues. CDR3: CASSQTGNNEQFF. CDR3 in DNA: TGTGCCAGCTCACAGACAGGGAACAATGAGCAGTTCTTC.

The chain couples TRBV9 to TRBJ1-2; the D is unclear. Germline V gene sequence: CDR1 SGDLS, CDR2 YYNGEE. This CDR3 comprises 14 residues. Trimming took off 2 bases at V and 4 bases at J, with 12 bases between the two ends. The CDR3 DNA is TGTGCCAGCAGCGTTACGTCTGCTACCTATGGCTACACCTTC. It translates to CASSVTSATYGYTF.

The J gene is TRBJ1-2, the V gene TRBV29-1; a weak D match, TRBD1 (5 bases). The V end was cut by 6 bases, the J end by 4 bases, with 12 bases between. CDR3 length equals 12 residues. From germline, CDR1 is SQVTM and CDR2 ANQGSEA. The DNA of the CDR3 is TGCAGCGTCGTTGACAGCCGCTATGGCTACACCTTC. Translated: CSVVDSRYGYTF.

The CDR3 sequence: CASSLDSDNEQFF. DNA for the CDR3: TGTGCCAGCAGCTTGGACTCAGACAATGAGCAGTTCTTC. The rearrangement uses TRBV5-4 and TRBJ2-1; no clear D gene. This CDR3 contains 13 residues. CDR1 and CDR2 from the germline V gene are SGHNT and YYREEE (reference sequence). Trimming shortened V by 0 bases and J by 5 bases, and 6 bases separated the two germline ends.

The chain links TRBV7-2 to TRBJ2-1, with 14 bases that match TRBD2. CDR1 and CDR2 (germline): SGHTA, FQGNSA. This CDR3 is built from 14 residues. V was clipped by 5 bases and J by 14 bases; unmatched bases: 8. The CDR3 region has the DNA TGTGCCAGCAGCCAAGGACTAGCGGGAGGTAATGAGTTCTTC. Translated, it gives CASSQGLAGGNEFF.

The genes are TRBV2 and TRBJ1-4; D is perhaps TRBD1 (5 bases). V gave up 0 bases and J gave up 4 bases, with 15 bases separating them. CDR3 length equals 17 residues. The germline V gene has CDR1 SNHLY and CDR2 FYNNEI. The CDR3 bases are TGTGCCAGCAGTGAAGCAGAACAACTGGGGGTTAATGAAAAACTGTTTTTT. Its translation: CASSEAEQLGVNEKLFF.

In DNA, the CDR3 is TGCGCCAGCAGCTTGTCCACCAACACCGGGGAGCTGTTTTTT. This gives the protein CASSLSTNTGELFF. The J gene is TRBJ2-2, the V gene TRBV5-1; D remains ambiguous. This CDR3 comprises 14 residues. CDR1 and CDR2 (germline): SGHRS, YFSETQ. The germline V and J ends were trimmed by 1 base and 2 bases, with 6 bases remaining between them.

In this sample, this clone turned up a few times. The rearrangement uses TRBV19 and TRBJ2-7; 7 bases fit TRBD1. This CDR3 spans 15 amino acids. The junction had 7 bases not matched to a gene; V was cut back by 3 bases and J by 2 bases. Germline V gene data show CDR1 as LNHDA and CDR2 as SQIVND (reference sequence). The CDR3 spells CASSIPGQPAYEQYF. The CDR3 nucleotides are TGTGCCAGTAGTATCCCGGGACAGCCGGCCTACGAGCAGTACTTC.

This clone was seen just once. In DNA form, the CDR3 reads TGTGCCAGCAGCCTGGGGACGGGTCAGGGCTCTGGGGCCAACGTCCTGACTTTC. This encodes CASSLGTGQGSGANVLTF. This chain joins TRBV11-1 and TRBJ2-6; either TRBD1 or TRBD2 may fit D (5 bases each). The CDR3 is 18 residues long. The V gene lost 5 bases and the J gene lost 0 bases, with 17 bases spanning the gap. Germline CDR1 SGHAT, CDR2 FQDESV (reference sequence).

CDR3 nucleotide sequence: TGTGCCAGCAGGCTAGCCCATGAGCAGTTCTTC. As protein: CASRLAHEQFF. The chain carries TRBV7-2 and TRBJ2-1, with a possible D match to TRBD2 (5 bases). Germline CDR1 is SGHTA and CDR2 is FQGNSA. The CDR3 spans 11 residues. V dropped 6 bases and J dropped 8 bases, with 8 bases sitting between them.

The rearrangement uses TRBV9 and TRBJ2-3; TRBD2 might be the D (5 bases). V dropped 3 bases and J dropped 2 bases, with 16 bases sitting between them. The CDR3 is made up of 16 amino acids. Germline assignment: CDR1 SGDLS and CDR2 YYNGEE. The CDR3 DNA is TGTGCCAGCAGCGCGGAGAGGGTGAGGGCCACAGATACGCAGTATTTT. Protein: CASSAERVRATDTQYF.

Here the CDR3 DNA reads TGTGCCAGCAGCGCGGGGGGAACAGGGGGATACTACGAGCAGTACTTC. As protein: CASSAGGTGGYYEQYF. The V call is TRBV9, the J call TRBJ2-7; D is possibly TRBD1 (8 bases). The CDR3 is 16 amino acids. In germline, CDR1 is SGDLS, CDR2 YYNGEE. Trimming pared 3 bases from V and 3 bases from J, leaving 19 bases between.

The CDR3 protein is CASSSGPDEQFF. The CDR3 DNA reads as TGTGCCAGCAGTTCAGGTCCGGATGAGCAGTTCTTC. V usage is TRBV6-1 and J usage is TRBJ2-1; D unclear. The V and J ends lost 5 bases and 8 bases respectively, with 10 bases between them. Per germline, CDR1 MNHNS and CDR2 SASEGT. This CDR3 region has 12 residues.

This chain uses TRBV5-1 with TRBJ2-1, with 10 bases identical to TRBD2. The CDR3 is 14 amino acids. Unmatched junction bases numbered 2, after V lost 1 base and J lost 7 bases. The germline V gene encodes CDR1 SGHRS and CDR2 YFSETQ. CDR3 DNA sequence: TGCGCCAGCAGCTTGTCACTAGCGGGAAATGAGCAGTTCTTC. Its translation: CASSLSLAGNEQFF.

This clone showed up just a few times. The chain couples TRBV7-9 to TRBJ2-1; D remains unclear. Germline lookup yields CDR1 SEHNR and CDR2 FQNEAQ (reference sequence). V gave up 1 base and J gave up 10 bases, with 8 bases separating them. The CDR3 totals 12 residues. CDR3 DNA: TGTGCCAGCAGCTTAGGCGGATCGGAGCAGTTCTTC. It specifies CASSLGGSEQFF.